Listed here are 32 T cell receptor beta chains from one sample, sequenced in a study of T cell changes during pregnancy in multiple sclerosis. The assay was immunoSEQ multiplex PCR, and TCRdb's table has in-frame clones only and misses some. The sample includes roughly 76,000 clones, 80% to 95% of them seen just once. The source material was CD4+ T cells from peripheral blood mononuclear cells, sampled in the second trimester of pregnancy. The origin of the receptors is a female donor with multiple sclerosis, enrolled in a pregnancy study.

In regard to this clone: One end of the junction varies from germline; a read error may be responsible. The chain employs TRBV7-3 and TRBJ2-1, with TRBD2 identical over 8 bases. The CDR3 has 15 residues. Germline V lookup: CDR1 SGHTA, CDR2 FQGTGA. CDR3 residues: CASSHAGGAYNEQFF. CDR3 DNA: TGTGCCAGCAGCCATGCGGGGGGCGCCTATAATGAGCAGTTCTTC.

This chain uses TRBV18 with TRBJ2-7; 7 bases are shared with TRBD2. There are 15 residues in the CDR3. The V segment lost 5 bases and the J segment 5 bases; nucleotides outside the gene matches: 12. Germline CDR1 KGHSH, CDR2 LQKENI. In DNA form, the CDR3 reads TGTGCCAGCTCAACCTCATTGACTAGCAGGGACGAGCAGTACTTC. This sequence encodes CASSTSLTSRDEQYF.

The CDR3 bases are TGCGCCAGCAGCCAAGCGAATTGGCCAATGGCTTCTGAAGCTTTCTTT. Its protein is CASSQANWPMASEAFF. The chain uses TRBV4-3 and TRBJ1-1; D is unclear. This CDR3 spans 16 amino acids. The V gene's germline CDR1 is LGHNA and CDR2 YSLEER. Trimming pared 1 base from V and 6 bases from J, leaving 18 bases between.

This clone was recorded once. The chain links TRBV6-5 to TRBJ1-3; 7 bases line up with TRBD1. CDR3 size: 16 residues. V lost 2 bases and J lost 0; bases outside the gene matches: 4. Per germline, CDR1 MNHEY and CDR2 SVGAGI. CDR3 protein: CASSYTGTASGNTIYF. The CDR3 DNA is TGTGCCAGCAGTTACACCGGGACAGCCTCTGGAAACACCATATATTTT.

The chain is built from TRBV4-1 and TRBJ1-2, with a possible D match to TRBD1 (6 bases). The V end lost 6 bases, the J end lost 5 bases, and 13 bases lay between the germline ends. Germline values: CDR1 MGHRA, CDR2 YSYEKL. This CDR3 region has 13 residues. The DNA of the CDR3 is TGCGCCAGCAGATCGGACAGAGATTATGGCTACACCTTC. It specifies CASRSDRDYGYTF.

The J gene is TRBJ1-1, the V gene TRBV29-1; TRBD1 matches at 8 bases. The J segment lost 1 base and the V segment lost 6 bases, leaving 10 bases of the junction unmatched. From germline, CDR1 is SQVTM and CDR2 ANQGSEA. The CDR3 consists of 15 residues. The CDR3 reads CSVQGGMASNTEAFF. The CDR3 DNA reads TGCAGCGTACAGGGGGGGATGGCGTCGAACACTGAAGCTTTCTTT.

The DNA for the CDR3 is TGTGCCAGCAGATCCTTTTCTGCAACTAATGAAAAACTGTTTTTT. Amino acids: CASRSFSATNEKLFF. The gene calls are TRBV27 and TRBJ1-4; D is undetermined. In germline, CDR1 is MNHEY, CDR2 SMNVEV (reference sequence). Trimming took 6 bases from V and 0 from J, leaving 11 bases between them. This CDR3 contains 15 residues.

This sequence joins TRBV7-2 and TRBJ2-7; perhaps TRBD1 as D (6 bases). The CDR3 contains 14 residues. Germline CDR1 reads SGHTA; CDR2 reads FQGNSA. V was clipped by 5 bases and J by 1 base, with 12 bases between them. The CDR3 is CASSVRGESYEQYF. The CDR3 DNA is TGTGCCAGCAGCGTCAGGGGTGAGTCCTACGAGCAGTACTTC.

The rearrangement uses TRBV5-1 and TRBJ2-1, with TRBD1 as a possible D gene (5 bases). CDR1 and CDR2 from the germline V gene are SGHRS and YFSETQ. Trimming stripped 0 bases from V and 4 bases from J, with 20 bases between. This CDR3 region has 18 residues. The CDR3 nucleotides read TGCGCCAGCAGCTTGGGACGGCTCGTTGCGGACAAATACAATGAGCAGTTCTTC. It codes for CASSLGRLVADKYNEQFF.

This clone was seen only a few times. The gene calls are TRBV7-2 and TRBJ1-2, with a possible D match to TRBD1 (5 bases). In germline, CDR1 is SGHTA, CDR2 FQGNSA. The V end lost 2 bases, the J end lost 8 bases, and 15 bases lay between the germline ends. CDR3 length: 14 amino acids. For the CDR3, the DNA is TGTGCCAGCAGCTTATCCCAGGGATCAGGGGGCTACACCTTC. As protein: CASSLSQGSGGYTF.

This clone has just a few counts. The chain is built from TRBV7-2 and TRBJ2-3; D may be TRBD1 (6 bases). This CDR3 has 14 residues. Between the trimmed V and J ends, which lost 4 bases and 4 bases, there was a span of 12 bases. Germline loops: CDR1 SGHTA, CDR2 FQGNSA. In DNA, the CDR3 is TGTGCCAGCAGCTCCCCAGGGGCGCCAGATACGCAGTATTTT. Protein product: CASSSPGAPDTQYF.

This clone appeared once. The chain has TRBV9 and TRBJ2-7; TRBD2 might be the D (7 bases). This CDR3 region has 16 residues. CDR1 and CDR2 from the germline V gene are SGDLS and YYNGEE. Trimming removed 0 bases from V and 7 bases from J, with 20 bases in between. CDR3 in amino acids: CASSVGRGGGYREQYF. CDR3 nucleotides: TGTGCCAGCAGCGTAGGGAGGGGAGGGGGATATAGGGAGCAGTACTTC.

The chain employs TRBV28 and TRBJ1-3; unclear D gene. The CDR3 runs to 14 residues. Trimming removed 5 bases at V and 3 bases at J, with 11 bases between. Per the germline V gene, CDR1 is MDHEN and CDR2 is SYDVKM. CDR3 sequence reads: CASSNDGDGNTIYF. In DNA form, the CDR3 reads TGTGCCAGCAGTAACGACGGAGATGGAAACACCATATATTTT.

The chain carries TRBV12-2 and TRBJ2-1; the D call in the table, TRBD2, was not verified against the DNA. TRBV12-2 is described as a pseudogene. The CDR3 length is 15 residues. In DNA, the CDR3 is TGTGCAAGTCGCTTTTCTAGCGGGGACAACAATGAGCAGTTCTTC. As protein: CASRFSSGDNNEQFF.

The chain combines TRBV5-1 with TRBJ2-3, with a weak D call TRBD2 (6 bases). V dropped 4 bases and J dropped 1 base, with 13 bases sitting between them. Germline assignment: CDR1 SGHRS and CDR2 YFSETQ. This CDR3 has 15 residues. In nucleotides, the CDR3 is TGCGCCAGCAGCCTCGGGGGAGCGGGCACAGATACGCAGTATTTT. Translating gives CASSLGGAGTDTQYF.

This clone showed up just once. The chain carries TRBV18 and TRBJ1-5; D call uncertain. The V end lost 0 bases, the J end lost 6 bases, and 15 bases lay between the germline ends. The CDR3 runs 16 residues. Looked up from germline, CDR1 is KGHSH and CDR2 is LQKENI. The CDR3 DNA follows: TGTGCCAGCTCACCACCCGGGAGCCCGAAGGGTCAGCCCCAGCATTTT. This encodes CASSPPGSPKGQPQHF.

This chain uses TRBV5-1 with TRBJ1-4, with TRBD1 matching 7 bases. The J segment lost 4 bases and the V segment lost 2 bases, leaving 8 bases of the junction unmatched. Germline CDR1 is SGHRS and CDR2 is YFSETQ. The CDR3 has 16 residues. The DNA of the CDR3 is TGCGCCAGCAGCTTAACCCAGGGGGTGGTTAATGAAAAACTGTTTTTT. Residues: CASSLTQGVVNEKLFF.

The chain carries TRBV28 and TRBJ1-4; 8 bases fit TRBD1. Germline-derived CDR1 and CDR2 are MDHEN and SYDVKM. CDR3 length: 15 amino acids. V shed 6 bases and J 3 bases; nucleotides not matched to a gene: 6. For the CDR3, the DNA is TGTGCCAGCAGCCTTGGGACAGGTCCTAATGAAAAACTGTTTTTT. Protein product: CASSLGTGPNEKLFF.

The CDR3 sequence is CASSLVEGVAGANVLTF. In DNA form, the CDR3 reads TGTGCCAGCAGCCTCGTGGAGGGAGTTGCTGGGGCCAACGTCCTGACTTTC. J is TRBJ2-6 and V is TRBV7-6, with D possibly matching TRBD2 (6 bases). CDR1 is SGHVS, CDR2 FNYEAQ, per germline. Trimming stripped 5 bases from V and 2 bases from J, with 16 bases between. The CDR3 runs 17 residues.

The V call is TRBV18, the J call TRBJ1-5; D not resolved. V was cut by 3 bases and J by 0 bases, with 6 bases left in between. The germline V gene has CDR1 KGHSH and CDR2 LQKENI. The CDR3 consists of 14 residues. The CDR3: CASSPESSNQPQHF. Here the CDR3 DNA reads TGTGCCAGCTCACCGGAGAGTAGCAATCAGCCCCAGCATTTT.

This rearrangement joins TRBV7-8 to TRBJ2-5, with D possibly TRBD2 on 6 matching bases. From germline, CDR1 is SGHVS and CDR2 FQNEAQ. Trimming pared 1 base from V and 1 base from J, leaving 16 bases between. The CDR3 is made up of 17 amino acids. The DNA for the CDR3 is TGTGCCAGCAGCTTAGTGCGGGGCCGCCGATTCCAAGAGACCCAGTACTTC. Translation: CASSLVRGRRFQETQYF.

This chain links TRBV5-1 with TRBJ2-3, with 13 bases identical to TRBD2. The germline V gene has CDR1 SGHRS and CDR2 YFSETQ. The ends lost 4 bases at V and 5 bases at J; junction bases unmatched: 7. This CDR3 region has 16 residues. The CDR3 nucleotides are TGCGCCAGCAGCGCTGGACTAGCGGGAGCTAGAGATACGCAGTATTTT. Amino acid sequence: CASSAGLAGARDTQYF. Filled out from reference TRBV5-1 and TRBJ2-3, the complete variable domain reads KAGVTQTPRYLIKTRGQQVTLSCSPISGHRSVSWYQQTPGQGLQFLFEYFSETQRNKGNFPGRFSGRQFSNSRSEMNVSTLELGDSALYLCASSAGLAGARDTQYFGPGTRLTVL.

The sample holds one count of this clone. J is TRBJ2-5 and V is TRBV7-3; D might be TRBD2 (6 bases). V was pared by 5 bases and J by 3 bases, with 16 bases between. Germline lookup yields CDR1 SGHTA and CDR2 FQGTGA. The CDR3 runs 15 residues. CDR3 sequence (DNA): TGTGCCAGCAGCCGTCGGGCGGGAAGGAAAGAGACCCAGTACTTC. Translating gives CASSRRAGRKETQYF.

This chain connects TRBV7-9 to TRBJ1-1; tentative D call: TRBD1 (5 bases). The CDR3 has 18 amino acids. The germline CDR1 and CDR2 sequences are SEHNR and FQNEAQ (reference sequence). Trimming pared 0 bases from V and 2 bases from J, leaving 19 bases between. DNA for the CDR3: TGTGCCAGCAGCTTAGCCCTCAAATCGACAGATGAAAACACTGAAGCTTTCTTT. It encodes CASSLALKSTDENTEAFF.

The gene calls are TRBV7-2 and TRBJ1-2; D may be TRBD1 (5 bases). The length of the CDR3 is 17 residues. Trimming took off 2 bases at V and 1 base at J, with 17 bases between the two ends. Germline loops: CDR1 SGHTA, CDR2 FQGNSA. CDR3 sequence (DNA): TGTGCCAGCAGCTTAAGAGGTTCAGGGCCGGATAACTATGGCTACACCTTC. It translates to CASSLRGSGPDNYGYTF.

The V gene is TRBV9, the J gene TRBJ1-6, with D tentatively TRBD1 (6 bases). Germline V gene sequence: CDR1 SGDLS, CDR2 YYNGEE. This CDR3 has 14 amino acids. Trimming took 0 bases from V and 5 from J, leaving 6 bases between them. CDR3 nucleotide sequence: TGTGCCAGCAGCGTAGGGACAGATAATTCACCCCTCCACTTT. Translating gives CASSVGTDNSPLHF.

The sample holds a few counts of this clone. The rearrangement links TRBV4-2 to TRBJ2-1, with 7 bases fitting TRBD2. The CDR3 is 16 amino acids. Germline V CDR1 and CDR2: LGHNA, YNFKEQ. The J segment lost 1 base and the V segment lost 4 bases, leaving 7 bases of the junction unmatched. The CDR3 is CASSLITAGSYNEQFF. CDR3 DNA: TGTGCCAGCAGCCTTATAACAGCGGGGTCCTACAATGAGCAGTTCTTC.

The CDR3 sequence is CASSVGLARNTGELFF. The CDR3 coding sequence is TGTGCCAGCAGCGTGGGACTAGCGCGAAACACCGGGGAGCTGTTTTTT. The chain recombines TRBV9 with TRBJ2-2; 10 bases align to TRBD2. Looked up from germline, CDR1 is SGDLS and CDR2 is YYNGEE. Germline trimming cut 2 bases from V and 2 bases from J; bases unmatched to any gene: 3. The CDR3 spans 16 residues.

This chain connects TRBV19 to TRBJ2-2; tentative D call: TRBD1 (6 bases). V was trimmed by 3 bases and J by 2 bases, leaving 16 bases between them. Germline assignment: CDR1 LNHDA and CDR2 SQIVND (reference sequence). The CDR3 runs to 17 residues. The CDR3, as DNA: TGTGCCAGTAGTATCCCTATGACAGGAGTTAACACCGGGGAGCTGTTTTTT. Encoded protein: CASSIPMTGVNTGELFF.

The genes are TRBV27 and TRBJ1-2, with 11 positions matching TRBD1. Germline CDR1 is MNHEY and CDR2 is SMNVEV (reference sequence). V lost 5 bases, J lost 2 bases, and 13 bases stayed unmatched. The CDR3 covers 18 residues. This CDR3 is CASSTRTGGLTFNYGYTF. The CDR3 bases are TGTGCCAGCAGTACCCGGACAGGGGGCCTAACTTTCAACTATGGCTACACCTTC.

The chain joins TRBV5-6 to TRBJ2-2; TRBD2 is a possible D gene (5 bases). The CDR3 extends over 15 amino acids. Germline lookup yields CDR1 SGHDT and CDR2 YYEEEE. Deletions cut 6 bases from V and 0 bases from J, with 12 bases between. This CDR3 reads CASTGLDSNTGELFF. In DNA, the CDR3 is TGTGCCAGCACCGGACTGGATTCGAACACCGGGGAGCTGTTTTTT.

V and J are TRBV19 and TRBJ2-6, with D hard to call. Deletions cut 3 bases from V and 0 bases from J, with 6 bases between. There are 15 residues in the CDR3. From germline, CDR1 is LNHDA and CDR2 SQIVND (reference sequence). The chain's CDR3 is CASSIGGSGANVLTF. The CDR3 nucleotides read TGTGCCAGTAGTATTGGCGGCTCTGGGGCCAACGTCCTGACTTTC. Full variable domain (remainder filled in from reference TRBV19 and TRBJ2-6): DGGITQSPKYLFRKEGQNVTLSCEQNLNHDAMYWYRQDPGQGLRLIYYSQIVNDFQKGDIAEGYSVSREKKESFPLTVTSAQKNPTAFYLCASSIGGSGANVLTFGAGSRLTVL.